This entry is about one T cell receptor beta chain. This clone was detected only once. Its antigen is currently not known. Base qualities are not provided; no much larger clone lies one nucleotide away. TCRbeta CDR3 regions were amplified from genomic DNA using the immunoSEQ Assay, a bias-controlled multiplex PCR. Per the source publication's procedure: The number of nucleated cells in each sample was estimated by amplification of reference gene primers within the assay. To quantify the absolute abundance of each unique TCRbeta CDR3 rearrangement, sequence reads were collapsed and filtered. For each sample, productive Simpson clonality was calculated by taking the square root of Simpson's diversity index across productive rearrangements. Here the immuneACCESS table is served through TCRdb, limited to in-frame sequences with V and J called. Missing clones are a known gap in these copies; in checked studies unresolved V genes cover under half, and the rest lacks a known reason. D and trimming were read from the DNA, whereas the V and J calls and clone size are those reported in that table. For this sample the table gives about 260,000 clones, of which approximately 90% were detected only once. The top ten clones comprise roughly 3.7% of the sample.

Trimming removed 5 bases from V and 0 bases from J, leaving 10 bases between the germline ends. The germline V gene gives CDR1 as SGHAT and CDR2 as FQNNGV. The cysteine opens and the phenylalanine closes a CDR3 of 15 amino acids. The read is trimmed to its CDR3 DNA, 45 bases read in frame from base 1. Whole blood was collected in K2EDTA tubes by collaborating institutions according to the institutions' own protocols. For TCRbeta analysis, collaborators shipped samples in one of three forms: frozen whole blood, isolated PBMCs, or DNA extracted from either of those sample types. This sample is part of a study of blood T cell repertoires in COVID-19 (dated by TCRdb to the early 2020s). Turning to the overall study: Collaborator samples came from the United States, Italy and Spain and covered acute and convalescent phases of COVID-19. The samples were drawn from two sources: the first 160 participants of the ongoing ImmuneRACE study, and 1,200 or so subjects contributed by 6 global collaborators. Subjects who had been exposed to COVID-19, were actively infected with it, or had recovered from it provided the deeply sampled blood TCRbeta repertoires that made up the dataset. Where available, HLA class I and class II types were taken from metadata supplied by the sample provider and were not determined by assay-based typing. A de-identified subject ID, COVID-19 status, age in years and sex were almost always included in the sample metadata. The repertoires were released in a freely available public database intended as a resource for research on the immune response to SARS-CoV-2. The material from the prospective study consisted of cDNA or gDNA derived from T cells, B-cell-depleted T cells, or PBMCs.

Overall study outcomes, separate from this receptor: The quantity of clinical and demographic metadata differed by source and by participant and was supplied without curation.

The sequence is built from TRBV11-2 and TRBJ1-4, with TRBD1 tentatively as D gene (6 bases match). The specimen sequenced was peripheral blood. The sequence derives from a woman in her forties with acute or convalescent COVID-19. The CDR3 corresponds to CASSPPGATNEKLFF. The base sequence is TGTGCCAGCAGCCCCCCAGGGGCAACTAATGAAAAACTGTTTTTT.